Each of the 19 T cell receptor beta chains below was sequenced from the same sample in a study of T cells in Graves' hyperthyroidism and ophthalmopathy. Template material for amplifying TCR beta CDR3 regions consisted of RNA transcripts. HTBI primers were used for first-round RT-PCR of the TCR CDR3. TCRdb itself ran the multiplex PCR reads through MiXCR, one entry per CDR3 protein. Counted here are 370,000 or so distinct CDR3 sequences, approximately 13% occurring once; the ten biggest clones make up under 25%. The sequenced sample consisted of blood. The receptors stem from a man aged 25-40 years with Graves' hyperthyroidism that later progressed to Graves' ophthalmopathy.

This clonotype was observed at least ten times. The V and J genes are TRBV20-1 and TRBJ2-1; D gene ambiguous. Trimming shortened V by 3 bases and J by 7 bases, and 13 bases separated the two germline ends. The CDR3 has 13 residues. The germline CDR1 and CDR2 sequences are DFQATT and SNEGSKA (reference sequence). CDR3 sequence: CSAREPIRNEQFF. The CDR3 DNA reads as TGCAGTGCTAGGGAACCGATTAGGAATGAGCAGTTCTTC.

Turning to this clonotype: Possible read error: a much larger clone is one base away. This chain's CDR3 is CASGFGTGGGADTQYF. The CDR3 DNA sequence: TGCGCCAGCGGCTTCGGGACAGGGGGAGGCGCAGATACGCAGTATTTT. J is TRBJ2-3 and V is TRBV5-1; 11 nucleotides agree with TRBD1. CDR1 SGHRS and CDR2 YFSETQ come from the germline V gene. CDR3 length: 16 amino acids.

This clonotype was seen many times. The chain employs TRBV6-5 and TRBJ1-1; D ambiguous. The length of the CDR3 is 15 residues. CDR1 is MNHEY, CDR2 SVGAGI, per germline. V gave up 2 bases and J gave up 2 bases, with 12 bases separating them. The CDR3 loop reads CASSYGPNINTEAFF. DNA of the CDR3: TGTGCCAGCAGTTACGGACCCAACATTAACACTGAAGCTTTCTTT.

This clonotype was seen many times. The chain joins TRBV2 to TRBJ2-7; D gene unclear. Trimming removed 7 bases at V and 5 bases at J, with 6 bases between. Germline loops: CDR1 SNHLY, CDR2 FYNNEI. CDR3 size: 10 residues. The CDR3 reads CASKVDEQYF. The CDR3 DNA reads as TGTGCCAGCAAGGTAGACGAGCAGTACTTC.

This clonotype was observed many times. The V and J genes are TRBV12-3 or TRBV12-4 and TRBJ2-5, with a tentative D call TRBD1 (5 bases). The CDR3 is 13 amino acids. V was shortened by 5 bases and J by 9 bases, with 16 bases between the two germline ends. In nucleotides, the CDR3 is TGTGCCAGCAGTCCAGGGTCCCATTTGTCCCAGTACTTC. Translating gives CASSPGSHLSQYF.

Here the CDR3 DNA reads TGTGCCAGCCTCGGACAGGGGAACACTGAAGCTTTCTTT. This codes for CASLGQGNTEAFF. The rearrangement joins TRBV19 to TRBJ1-1, with 8 nucleotides matching TRBD1. V was clipped by 9 bases and J by 1 base; unmatched bases: 4. The CDR3 loop spans 13 amino acids. Germline CDR1 and CDR2: LNHDA and SQIVND (reference sequence). Complete variable domain (other parts from reference TRBV19 and TRBJ1-1): DGGITQSPKYLFRKEGQNVTLSCEQNLNHDAMYWYRQDPGQGLRLIYYSQIVNDFQKGDIAEGYSVSREKKESFPLTVTSAQKNPTAFYLCASLGQGNTEAFFGQGTRLTVV.

In its sample, this clonotype was seen many times. This chain connects TRBV27 to TRBJ1-4; a weak D match, TRBD1 (5 bases). Per germline, CDR1 MNHEY and CDR2 SMNVEV (reference sequence). The V gene lost 5 bases and the J gene lost 3 bases, with 16 bases spanning the gap. CDR3 length equals 16 residues. The CDR3, as DNA: TGTGCCAGCAGTCCTAGGAGAGGGGTGCCTAATGAAAAACTGTTTTTT. Translated, it gives CASSPRRGVPNEKLFF.

The rearrangement links TRBV2 to TRBJ1-5; possibly TRBD1 for D (5 bases). In germline, CDR1 is SNHLY, CDR2 FYNNEI. The CDR3 runs 15 residues. V was clipped by 4 bases and J by 2 bases, with 12 bases between them. CDR3 loop: CASSGPGGGNQPQHF. CDR3 nucleotide sequence: TGTGCCAGCAGTGGCCCCGGGGGGGGCAATCAGCCCCAGCATTTT.

V is TRBV6-1 and J is TRBJ2-7; D may be TRBD1 or TRBD2 (5 bases each). The CDR3 runs to 13 residues. V was clipped by 6 bases and J by 2 bases, with 11 bases between them. Germline values: CDR1 MNHNS, CDR2 SASEGT. The CDR3, as DNA: TGTGCCAGCAGAGGGACGGCCACCTACGAGCAGTACTTC. This codes for CASRGTATYEQYF.

This clonotype was detected ten times or more. CDR3: CASSPFGTGYNEQFF. CDR3 DNA sequence: TGTGCCAGCAGCCCTTTTGGGACAGGCTACAATGAGCAGTTCTTC. This chain joins TRBV3-1 and TRBJ2-1; 8 bases fit TRBD1. J was trimmed by 3 bases and V by 4 bases; bases with no gene match: 5. Germline assignment: CDR1 LGHDT and CDR2 YNNKEL (reference sequence). This CDR3 comprises 15 residues.

This clonotype was seen repeatedly, ten times or more. The chain uses TRBV11-2 and TRBJ1-3; D gene unclear. V was cut by 1 base and J by 4 bases, with 8 bases left in between. Germline V gives CDR1 SGHAT, CDR2 FQNNGV. The length of the CDR3 is 14 residues. Here the CDR3 reads CASSLGLTGNTIYF. The CDR3 coding sequence is TGTGCCAGCAGCTTAGGGTTGACAGGAAACACCATATATTTT.

This clonotype has at least ten counts. V is TRBV2 and J is TRBJ1-1, with D maybe TRBD1 (5 bases). The germline gives CDR1 SNHLY, CDR2 FYNNEI. The CDR3 runs 14 residues. Trimming pared 0 bases from V and 5 bases from J, leaving 10 bases between. The DNA for the CDR3 is TGTGCCAGCAGTGAAGCAGGGGAGCGGACTGAAGCTTTCTTT. This encodes CASSEAGERTEAFF.

This clonotype was recorded at least ten times. The V gene is TRBV7-9, the J gene TRBJ2-3, with 7 bases identical to TRBD1. V shed 6 bases and J 2 bases; nucleotides not matched to a gene: 14. This CDR3 is 17 amino acids long. Per germline, CDR1 SEHNR and CDR2 FQNEAQ (reference sequence). For the CDR3, the DNA is TGTGCCAGCAGTTTGTACTCCGGGACAGCCTTCACAGATACGCAGTATTTT. This encodes CASSLYSGTAFTDTQYF.

This clonotype has a handful of counts. V and J are TRBV20-1 and TRBJ1-1; 7 bases line up with TRBD1. The germline V gene has CDR1 DFQATT and CDR2 SNEGSKA (reference sequence). This CDR3 comprises 14 residues. V shed 6 bases and J 1 base; nucleotides not matched to a gene: 8. The CDR3 region has the DNA TGCAGTGCCTACTCAGGGGGGGGGAACACTGAAGCTTTCTTT. Translation gives CSAYSGGGNTEAFF.

The J gene is TRBJ2-4, the V gene TRBV3-1; D is undetermined. Trimming shortened V by 1 base and J by 8 bases, and 9 bases separated the two germline ends. Per the germline V gene, CDR1 is LGHDT and CDR2 is YNNKEL (reference sequence). CDR3 size: 13 residues. The CDR3 nucleotides are TGTGCCAGCAGCCAAGGGGCGAAGGACATTCAGTACTTC. Amino acid sequence: CASSQGAKDIQYF. Drawing the rest from reference TRBV3-1 and TRBJ2-4, the complete variable domain is DTAVSQTPKYLVTQMGNDKSIKCEQNLGHDTMYWYKQDSKKFLKIMFSYNNKELIINETVPNRFSPKSPDKAHLNLHINSLELGDSAVYFCASSQGAKDIQYFGAGTRLSVL.

This clonotype was seen many times. This chain links TRBV2 with TRBJ2-3, with TRBD2 matching over 7 bases. Trimming took 6 bases from V and 3 from J; bases not matched to a gene: 6. This CDR3 contains 14 residues. Germline assignment: CDR1 SNHLY and CDR2 FYNNEI. Written as DNA, the CDR3 is TGTGCCAGCAGGGGGGACTACCAAACAGATACGCAGTATTTT. As protein: CASRGDYQTDTQYF.

Comment on this clonotype: This may be a read error, as it is one base from a much larger clone. The chain recombines TRBV6-9 with TRBJ1-2; D is possibly TRBD1 (5 bases). This CDR3 has 15 residues. CDR1 is MNHGY, CDR2 SVAAGI, per germline. CDR3 residues: CAGSYSKGSNYGYTF. The CDR3 region has the DNA TGTGCCGGCAGTTACTCGAAGGGGTCCAACTATGGCTACACCTTC.

This clonotype was observed at least ten times. The CDR3 loop is CASSRTRDRRLCGQPQHF. The CDR3 bases are TGTGCCAGCAGCAGAACTCGGGACAGGAGACTTTGCGGGCAGCCCCAGCATTTT. The J gene is TRBJ1-5, the V gene TRBV5-7, with 8 bases matching TRBD1. TRBV5-7 is an ORF; its function is uncertain. V was pared by 4 bases and J by 7 bases, with 19 bases of the junction left unmatched. The CDR3 totals 18 residues.

The chain is built from TRBV20-1 and TRBJ1-5; D unclear. The germline V gene encodes CDR1 DFQATT and CDR2 SNEGSKA (reference sequence). V was pared by 1 base and J by 4 bases, with 8 bases between. The CDR3 runs 13 residues. CDR3 loop: CSARVASNQPQHF. CDR3 DNA sequence: TGCAGTGCTAGAGTAGCCTCAAATCAGCCCCAGCATTTT.